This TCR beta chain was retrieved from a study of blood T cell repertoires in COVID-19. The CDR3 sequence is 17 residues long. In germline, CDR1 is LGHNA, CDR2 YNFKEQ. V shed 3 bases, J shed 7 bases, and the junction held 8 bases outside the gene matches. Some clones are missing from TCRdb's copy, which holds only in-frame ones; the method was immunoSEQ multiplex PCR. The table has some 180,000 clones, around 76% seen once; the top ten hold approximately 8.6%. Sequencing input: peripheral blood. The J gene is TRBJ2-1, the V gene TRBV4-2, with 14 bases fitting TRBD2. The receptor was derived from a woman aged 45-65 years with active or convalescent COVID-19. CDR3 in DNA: TGTGCCAGCAGCCATCCTCTGACTAGCGGGGGGGGGAATGAGCAGTTCTTC. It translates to CASSHPLTSGGGNEQFF.